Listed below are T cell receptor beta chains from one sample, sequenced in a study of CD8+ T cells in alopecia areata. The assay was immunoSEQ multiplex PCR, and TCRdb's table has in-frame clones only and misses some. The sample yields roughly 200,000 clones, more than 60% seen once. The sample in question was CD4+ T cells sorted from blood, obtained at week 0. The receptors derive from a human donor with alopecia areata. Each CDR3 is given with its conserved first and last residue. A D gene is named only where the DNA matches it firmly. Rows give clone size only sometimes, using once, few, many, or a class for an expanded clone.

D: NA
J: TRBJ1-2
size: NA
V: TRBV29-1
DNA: TGCAGCGTTGAAGATGACGGGGTCGCCTATGGCTACACCTTC
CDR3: CSVEDDGVAYGYTF

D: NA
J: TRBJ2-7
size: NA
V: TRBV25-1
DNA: TGTGCCAGCAGTGGAGGCTACGAGCAGTACTTC
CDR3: CASSGGYEQYF

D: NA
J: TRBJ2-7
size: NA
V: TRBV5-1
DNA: TGCGCCAGCAGCTTAAGACAGGCGGCGGGTTACGAGCAGTACTTC
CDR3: CASSLRQAAGYEQYF

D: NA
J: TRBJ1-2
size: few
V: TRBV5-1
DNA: TGCGCCAGCAGCTTGGGACAGAAGACCTATGGCTACACCTTC
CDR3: CASSLGQKTYGYTF

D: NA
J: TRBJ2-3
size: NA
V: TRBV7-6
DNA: TGTGCCAGCAGCTTAGGACTCCTGAGCACAGATACGCAGTATTTT
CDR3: CASSLGLLSTDTQYF

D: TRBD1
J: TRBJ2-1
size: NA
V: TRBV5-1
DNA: TGCGCCAGCAGCGTAAAACGGGACAGGGTTGACAATGAGCAGTTCTTC
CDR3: CASSVKRDRVDNEQFF

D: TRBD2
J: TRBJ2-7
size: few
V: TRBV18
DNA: TGTGCCAGCTCACCAGGCCCTAGCGGGGGACGGGCCTACGAGCAGTACTTC
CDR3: CASSPGPSGGRAYEQYF

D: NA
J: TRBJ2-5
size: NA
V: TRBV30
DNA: TGTGCCTGGAGTCCCCATGGGAAGGCCCAGTACTTC
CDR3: CAWSPHGKAQYF

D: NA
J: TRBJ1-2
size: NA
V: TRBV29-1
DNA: TGCAGCGTTGCGGAGGAGGGAGATGGCTACACCTTC
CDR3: CSVAEEGDGYTF

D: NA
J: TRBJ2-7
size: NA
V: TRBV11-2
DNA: TGTGCCAGCAGCCCCCAGGTGGACGAGCAGTACTTC
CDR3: CASSPQVDEQYF

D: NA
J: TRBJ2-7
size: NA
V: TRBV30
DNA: TGTGCCTGGAGTAGTGGGGCAGGGGGGTACGAGCAGTACTTC
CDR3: CAWSSGAGGYEQYF

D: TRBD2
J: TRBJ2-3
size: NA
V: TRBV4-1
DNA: TGCGCCAGCAGTCTAAACCCCAGCGGGGGGGCCGTTAGCACAGATACGCAGTATTTT
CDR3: CASSLNPSGGAVSTDTQYF

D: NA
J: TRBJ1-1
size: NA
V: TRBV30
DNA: TGTGCCGCCGGACGGCTGAACACTGAAGCTTTCTTT
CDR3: CAAGRLNTEAFF

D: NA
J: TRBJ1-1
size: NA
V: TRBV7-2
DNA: TGTGCCAGCAGCCCGGGACACGCGAACACTGAAGCTTTCTTT
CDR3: CASSPGHANTEAFF

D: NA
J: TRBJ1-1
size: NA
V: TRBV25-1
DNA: TGTGCCAGCAGTGATGGAAGGGACACTGAAGCTTTCTTT
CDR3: CASSDGRDTEAFF

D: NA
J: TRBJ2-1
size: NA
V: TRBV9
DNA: TGTGCCAGCAGCCCACCCCGAGGGGGGCAGTTCTTC
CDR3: CASSPPRGGQFF

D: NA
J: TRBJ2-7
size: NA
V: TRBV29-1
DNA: TGCAGCGTGGGCCTTGTGGGCAGTTCCTACGAGCAGTACTTC
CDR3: CSVGLVGSSYEQYF

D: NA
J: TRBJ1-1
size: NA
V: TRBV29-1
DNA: TGCAGCGTAAACGGACGGTACACTGAAGCTTTCTTT
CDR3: CSVNGRYTEAFF

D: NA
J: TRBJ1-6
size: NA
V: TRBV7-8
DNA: TGTGCCAGCAGCTTAGTTGGCTGGGAGAGCTCCTATAATTCACCCCTCCACTTT
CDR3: CASSLVGWESSYNSPLHF

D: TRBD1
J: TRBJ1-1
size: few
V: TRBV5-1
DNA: TGCGCCAGCAGGCCCGGGACAGAATCTGTTGGGGAAGCTTTCTTT
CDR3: CASRPGTESVGEAFF

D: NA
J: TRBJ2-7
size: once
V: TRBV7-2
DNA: TGTGCCAGCAGCTTAGCGGGGCGCGAGCAGTACTTC
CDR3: CASSLAGREQYF

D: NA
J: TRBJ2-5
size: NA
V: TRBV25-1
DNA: TGTGCCAGCACCTCCGTGGAGACCCAGTACTTC
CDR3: CASTSVETQYF

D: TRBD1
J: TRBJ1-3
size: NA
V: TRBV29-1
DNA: TGCAGCGTCGACAGGGGGCAAGTTGGAAACACCATATATTTT
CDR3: CSVDRGQVGNTIYF

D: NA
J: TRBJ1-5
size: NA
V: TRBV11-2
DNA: TGTGCCAGCAGCTTCCCGGGGGCCAATCAGCCCCAGCATTTT
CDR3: CASSFPGANQPQHF

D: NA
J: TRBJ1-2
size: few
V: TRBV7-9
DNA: TGTGCCAGCAGCTTAGTTGCGGGTCATGGCTACACCTTC
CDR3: CASSLVAGHGYTF

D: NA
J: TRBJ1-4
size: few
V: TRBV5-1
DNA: TGCGCCAGCAGCTTGGGGCAGAAGAATGAAAAACTGTTTTTT
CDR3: CASSLGQKNEKLFF

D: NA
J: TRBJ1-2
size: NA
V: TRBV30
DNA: TGTGCCTGGAGGGATACCTATGGCTACACCTTC
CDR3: CAWRDTYGYTF

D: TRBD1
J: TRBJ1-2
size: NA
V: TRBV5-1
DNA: TGCGCCAGCAGAGACGGGACAGCAACTTATGGCTACACCTTC
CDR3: CASRDGTATYGYTF

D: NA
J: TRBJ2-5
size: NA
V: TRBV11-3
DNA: TGTGCCAGCAGCCCACTTCCACAAGAGACCCAGTACTTC
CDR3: CASSPLPQETQYF

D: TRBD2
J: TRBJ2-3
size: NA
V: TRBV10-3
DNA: TGTGCCATCAGTGAGAAGGCTAGCGGGGGAGGCACAGATACGCAGTATTTT
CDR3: CAISEKASGGGTDTQYF

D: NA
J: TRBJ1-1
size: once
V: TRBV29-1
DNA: TGCAGCGTTGGGCCTGGGGTGACTGAAGCTTTCTTT
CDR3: CSVGPGVTEAFF

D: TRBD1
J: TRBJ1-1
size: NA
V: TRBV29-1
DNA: TGCAGCGTGGGGACAGGGACTGAAGCTTTCTTT
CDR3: CSVGTGTEAFF

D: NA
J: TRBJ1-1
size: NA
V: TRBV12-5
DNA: TGTGCTAGTGGTTTTGCCGGACGGGCTACAGCTTTCTTT
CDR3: CASGFAGRATAFF

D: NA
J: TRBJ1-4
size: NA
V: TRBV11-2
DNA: TGTGCCAGCAGCCCTGGCACCAGGGATGAAAAACTGTTTTTT
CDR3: CASSPGTRDEKLFF

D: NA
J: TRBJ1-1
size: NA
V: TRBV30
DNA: TGTGCCTGGGGAGGAACTGAAGCTTTCTTT
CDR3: CAWGGTEAFF

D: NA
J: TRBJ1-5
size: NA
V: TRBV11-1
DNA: TGTGCCAGCAGCCTCCGAGCGGAACAGCCCCAGCATTTT
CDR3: CASSLRAEQPQHF

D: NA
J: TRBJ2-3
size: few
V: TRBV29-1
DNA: TGCAGCGGGACTCCCAGCACAGATACGCAGTATTTT
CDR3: CSGTPSTDTQYF

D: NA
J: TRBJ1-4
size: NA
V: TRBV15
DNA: TGTGCCACCAGTGGACGGAATGAAAAACTGTTTTTT
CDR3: CATSGRNEKLFF

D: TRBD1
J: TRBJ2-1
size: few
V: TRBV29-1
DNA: TGCAGCGTTGAAGACCCGGGACAGGGGTTGAATGAGCAGTTCTTC
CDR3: CSVEDPGQGLNEQFF

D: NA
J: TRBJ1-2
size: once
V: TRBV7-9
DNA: TGTGCCAGCAGCCCAGGCGCAGGTAGCTATGGCTACACCTTC
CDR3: CASSPGAGSYGYTF

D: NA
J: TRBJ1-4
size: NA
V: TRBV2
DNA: TGTGCCAGCAGCCGAACGGGGGGTGAAAAACTGTTTTTT
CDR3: CASSRTGGEKLFF

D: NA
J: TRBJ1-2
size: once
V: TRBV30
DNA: TGTGCCTGGAGTGTACAGCGAAGAAGCGGCTACACCTTC
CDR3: CAWSVQRRSGYTF